Below are 22 T cell receptor beta chains sequenced from a single sample in a study of blood T cell repertoires in COVID-19. Assay used: immunoSEQ multiplex PCR; TCRdb lists only in-frame clones, some missing. Here the sample spans under 200,000 clones, under 95% being singletons. The sample comprised peripheral blood. All receptors derive from a man aged 18 to 30 with COVID-19, enrolled during active disease.

The V and J genes are TRBV13 and TRBJ2-7, with 12 positions matching TRBD2. The CDR3 runs to 16 residues. Per germline, CDR1 PRHDT and CDR2 FYEKMQ (reference sequence). The V and J ends lost 5 bases and 3 bases, in that order; junction bases with no gene match: 8. The CDR3 DNA follows: TGTGCCAGCAGCCCGATGACTAGCGGGGGATTCTACGAGCAGTACTTC. This gives the protein CASSPMTSGGFYEQYF.

The chain uses TRBV18 and TRBJ2-2; TRBD2 might be the D (5 bases). There are 14 residues in the CDR3. Per the germline V gene, CDR1 is KGHSH and CDR2 is LQKENI. The ends were cut back, 0 bases at V and 6 bases at J, with 8 bases in the middle. The CDR3 reads CASSPPAGAGELFF. Here the CDR3 DNA reads TGTGCCAGCTCACCACCGGCCGGGGCCGGGGAGCTGTTTTTT.

J is TRBJ1-2 and V is TRBV29-1, with TRBD1 identical over 11 bases. CDR1 is SQVTM and CDR2 is ANQGSEA in the germline V gene. CDR3 size: 14 residues. J lost 4 bases, V lost 4 bases, and 5 bases had no gene match. The CDR3 loop reads CSVGRDRGVYGYTF. The CDR3 DNA reads as TGCAGCGTTGGAAGGGACAGGGGGGTCTATGGCTACACCTTC.

The sample holds one count of this clone. V is TRBV19 and J is TRBJ2-2, with TRBD2 matching 12 bases. The V gene end was trimmed by 7 bases and the J gene end by 3 bases; junction bases not matched to a gene: 15. Per the germline V gene, CDR1 is LNHDA and CDR2 is SQIVND (reference sequence). The CDR3 spans 19 residues. The CDR3 here is CASTLFRTSGAADTGELFF. The CDR3 DNA is TGTGCCAGTACCCTCTTCCGGACTAGCGGGGCCGCGGACACCGGGGAGCTGTTTTTT.

V and J are TRBV6-6 and TRBJ1-1; no definite D call. The CDR3 runs 16 residues. CDR1 is MNHNY, CDR2 SVGAGI, per germline (reference sequence). The V end was cut by 2 bases, the J end by 1 base, with 14 bases between. CDR3: CASSYVPGGPNTEAFF. CDR3 nucleotide sequence: TGTGCCAGCAGTTACGTCCCCGGAGGACCGAACACTGAAGCTTTCTTT.

CDR3 coding DNA: TGTGCCAGCAGCTTAACATGGGCCAGAAATTCACCCCTCCACTTT. Its translation: CASSLTWARNSPLHF. J is TRBJ1-6 and V is TRBV7-9, with D hard to call. The CDR3 is 15 residues long. CDR1 is SEHNR, CDR2 FQNEAQ, per germline (reference sequence). V shed 2 bases and J shed 7 bases, with 12 bases lying between them.

In regard to this clone: Other DNA sequences in the same sample also yield this CDR3. The chain joins TRBV19 to TRBJ2-1; no definite D call. The CDR3 has 15 residues. Trimming stripped 3 bases from V and 0 bases from J, with 9 bases between. Germline values: CDR1 LNHDA, CDR2 SQIVND (reference sequence). CDR3 loop: CASSIGRASYNEQFF. The CDR3 DNA follows: TGTGCCAGTAGTATCGGTCGTGCCTCCTACAATGAGCAGTTCTTC.

The chain combines TRBV7-2 with TRBJ2-7; 11 positions agree with TRBD2. The CDR3 extends over 13 amino acids. Germline CDR1 and CDR2: SGHTA and FQGNSA. V dropped 5 bases and J dropped 9; count of bases not matched to a gene: 6. This CDR3 is CASSILAGGGQYF. CDR3 in DNA: TGTGCCAGCAGCATCCTAGCGGGGGGAGGGCAGTACTTC.

The V call is TRBV2, the J call TRBJ2-1; D is unresolved. CDR1 and CDR2 (germline): SNHLY, FYNNEI. V was shortened by 2 bases and J by 5 bases, with 10 bases between the two germline ends. The CDR3 is made up of 14 amino acids. The CDR3 loop is CASSEISAHNEQFF. CDR3 nucleotides: TGTGCCAGCAGTGAAATCAGCGCCCACAATGAGCAGTTCTTC.

This CDR3 is CASSQEIGGTTEAFF. CDR3 coding DNA: TGTGCCAGCAGCCAAGAGATAGGGGGCACCACTGAAGCTTTCTTT. This rearrangement joins TRBV14 to TRBJ1-1, with TRBD1 identical over 7 bases. V lost 0 bases, J lost 4 bases, and 5 bases stayed unmatched. CDR1 is SGHDN and CDR2 is FVKESK in the germline V gene. CDR3 length: 15 residues.

The chain carries TRBV29-1 and TRBJ2-1; 8 positions match TRBD2. The junction had 5 bases not matched to a gene; V was cut back by 6 bases and J by 4 bases. Germline V lookup: CDR1 SQVTM, CDR2 ANQGSEA. This CDR3 is 13 amino acids long. CDR3 amino acids: CSVRGTSYNEQFF. The CDR3 bases are TGCAGCGTGCGCGGGACTAGTTACAATGAGCAGTTCTTC.

V gene TRBV19 combines with J gene TRBJ2-7; D perhaps matches TRBD2 (6 bases). This CDR3 has 16 amino acids. CDR1 and CDR2 from the germline V gene are LNHDA and SQIVND (reference sequence). The V end lost 3 bases, the J end lost 2 bases, and 17 bases lay between the germline ends. As DNA, the CDR3 is TGTGCCAGTAGTATCCGTCGGGGGAGTCACCCCTACGAGCAGTACTTC. It translates to CASSIRRGSHPYEQYF.

The chain links TRBV4-1 to TRBJ2-3, with TRBD2 matching over 11 bases. The V and J ends lost 0 bases and 3 bases, in that order; junction bases with no gene match: 14. Germline CDR1 is MGHRA and CDR2 is YSYEKL. The CDR3 has 20 amino acids. The CDR3 loop is CASSQDFFSGRASLTDTQYF. The CDR3, as DNA: TGCGCCAGCAGCCAAGATTTCTTTAGCGGGAGGGCCAGTTTGACAGATACGCAGTATTTT.

The CDR3 nucleotides read TGTGCCAGCAGCCAAGATCCCACTAGCGGGAGGGTAGCTGAGCAGTTCTTC. Protein: CASSQDPTSGRVAEQFF. The chain recombines TRBV4-2 with TRBJ2-1, with TRBD2 identical over 13 bases. The germline V gene has CDR1 LGHNA and CDR2 YNFKEQ. V trimming: 0 bases; J trimming: 9 bases; junction bases outside the gene matches: 8. CDR3 length: 17 residues.

V and J are TRBV7-9 and TRBJ1-2, with D possibly TRBD1 on 6 matching bases. The V gene's germline CDR1 is SEHNR and CDR2 FQNEAQ (reference sequence). Trimming removed 5 bases at V and 0 bases at J, with 7 bases between. This CDR3 has 13 residues. The CDR3 loop reads CASSDRTNYGYTF. The DNA of the CDR3 is TGTGCCAGCAGCGACAGGACTAACTATGGCTACACCTTC.

The gene calls are TRBV19 and TRBJ2-4, with D perhaps matching TRBD1 (6 bases). This CDR3 has 18 residues. Trimming left V 5 bases short and J 2 bases short, with 22 bases between. Germline loops: CDR1 LNHDA, CDR2 SQIVND (reference sequence). The chain's CDR3 is CASSGQGRSTWSKNIQYF. The CDR3 coding sequence is TGTGCCAGTAGTGGGCAGGGGCGATCGACATGGTCCAAAAACATTCAGTACTTC.

The chain has TRBV19 and TRBJ1-5; 11 bases are shared with TRBD1. Germline V gene sequence: CDR1 LNHDA, CDR2 SQIVND (reference sequence). V gave up 4 bases and J gave up 2 bases; unmatched junction bases: 13. This CDR3 has 19 amino acids. The chain's CDR3 is CASSSSPGQGGGGNQPQHF. CDR3 DNA sequence: TGTGCCAGTAGTAGTTCGCCGGGACAGGGGGGTGGTGGCAATCAGCCCCAGCATTTT.

This chain joins TRBV9 and TRBJ1-3; 7 positions agree with TRBD1. Germline V gene data show CDR1 as SGDLS and CDR2 as YYNGEE. V was clipped by 3 bases and J by 5 bases; unmatched bases: 5. The CDR3 is 14 amino acids. DNA for the CDR3: TGTGCCAGCAGCGCTCGACAGGGCCGAAACACCATATATTTT. Translating gives CASSARQGRNTIYF.

This clone was counted a few times. The rearrangement joins TRBV4-3 to TRBJ1-6; TRBD1 aligns across 7 bases. V gave up 4 bases and J gave up 6 bases; unmatched junction bases: 3. CDR1 and CDR2 (germline): LGHNA, YSLEER. This CDR3 region has 14 residues. CDR3 sequence (DNA): TGCGCCAGCAGCCCGGGACAGCTTAATTCACCCCTCCACTTT. This encodes CASSPGQLNSPLHF.

The CDR3: CASSPSTGELFF. CDR3 bases: TGTGCCAGCAGCCCCTCTACCGGGGAGCTGTTTTTT. The V call is TRBV7-2, the J call TRBJ2-2, with D unresolved. V lost 5 bases to trimming and J lost 5 bases, with 6 bases between them. The CDR3 covers 12 residues. The germline gives CDR1 SGHTA, CDR2 FQGNSA.

The CDR3 sequence is CASSLGVVSHREPEAFF. CDR3 in DNA: TGTGCCAGCAGCTTAGGGGTCGTGTCCCACCGGGAGCCTGAAGCTTTCTTT. The V call is TRBV7-9, the J call TRBJ1-1; D remains ambiguous. Germline V gene lookup returns CDR1 SEHNR and CDR2 FQNEAQ (reference sequence). The CDR3 is made up of 17 amino acids. V dropped 1 base and J dropped 6 bases, with 21 bases sitting between them.

The V gene is TRBV2, the J gene TRBJ2-7; possible D gene TRBD2, 6 bases. V was cut by 7 bases and J by 3 bases, with 19 bases left in between. This CDR3 contains 15 residues. CDR1 and CDR2 from the germline V gene are SNHLY and FYNNEI. CDR3 DNA sequence: TGTGCCAGCAAGGGCGGGGCAGCGGAGCACTACGAGCAGTACTTC. As protein: CASKGGAAEHYEQYF.